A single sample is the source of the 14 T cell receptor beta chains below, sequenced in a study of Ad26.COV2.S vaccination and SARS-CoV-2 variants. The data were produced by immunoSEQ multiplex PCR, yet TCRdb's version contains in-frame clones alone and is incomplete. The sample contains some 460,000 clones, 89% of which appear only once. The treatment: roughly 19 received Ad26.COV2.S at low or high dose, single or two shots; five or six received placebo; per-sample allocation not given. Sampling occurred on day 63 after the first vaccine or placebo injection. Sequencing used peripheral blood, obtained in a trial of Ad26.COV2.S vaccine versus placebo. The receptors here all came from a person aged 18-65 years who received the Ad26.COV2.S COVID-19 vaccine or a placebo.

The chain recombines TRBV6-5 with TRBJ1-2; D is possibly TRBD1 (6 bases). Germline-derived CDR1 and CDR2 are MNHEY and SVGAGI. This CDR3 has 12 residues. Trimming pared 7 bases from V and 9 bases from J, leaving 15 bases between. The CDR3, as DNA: TGTGCCAGCATCCTGGACAGCTCACGCTACACCTTC. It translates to CASILDSSRYTF.

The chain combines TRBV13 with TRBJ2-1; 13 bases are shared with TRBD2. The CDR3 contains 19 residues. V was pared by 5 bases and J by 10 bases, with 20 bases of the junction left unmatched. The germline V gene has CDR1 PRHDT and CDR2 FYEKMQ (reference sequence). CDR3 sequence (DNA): TGTGCCAGCAGCCCGAACACGAAAGGGACTAGCGGGATTTATAACGAGCAGTTCTTC. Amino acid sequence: CASSPNTKGTSGIYNEQFF.

The CDR3 here is CASTSPETWTSNYGYTF. The CDR3 nucleotides are TGTGCCAGTACCTCTCCCGAAACATGGACCTCTAACTATGGCTACACCTTC. The chain combines TRBV19 with TRBJ1-2; D call uncertain. V lost 7 bases and J lost 0, with 21 bases in between. CDR1 and CDR2 (germline): LNHDA, SQIVND (reference sequence). The CDR3 extends over 17 amino acids.

CDR3 nucleotides: TGCAGCGTTTCTGATACGATATCTGAAGCTTTCTTT. Translating gives CSVSDTISEAFF. The V gene is TRBV29-1, the J gene TRBJ1-1; D is uncertain. There are 12 residues in the CDR3. Trimming stripped 5 bases from V and 6 bases from J, with 13 bases between. Germline V gene lookup returns CDR1 SQVTM and CDR2 ANQGSEA.

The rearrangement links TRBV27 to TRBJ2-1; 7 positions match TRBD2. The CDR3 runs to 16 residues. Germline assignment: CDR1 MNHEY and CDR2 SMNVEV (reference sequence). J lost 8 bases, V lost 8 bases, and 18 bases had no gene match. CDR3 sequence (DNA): TGTGCCAGCCGAAACTCGGGGGGACGCGGGAGCGATGAGCAGTTCTTC. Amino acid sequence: CASRNSGGRGSDEQFF.

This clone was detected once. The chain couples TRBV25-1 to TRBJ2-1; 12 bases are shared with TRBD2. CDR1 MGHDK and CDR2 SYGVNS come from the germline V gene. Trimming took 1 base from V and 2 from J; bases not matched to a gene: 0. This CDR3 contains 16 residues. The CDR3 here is CASSESSGRAYNEQFF. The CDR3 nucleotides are TGTGCCAGCAGTGAATCTAGCGGGAGGGCCTACAATGAGCAGTTCTTC.

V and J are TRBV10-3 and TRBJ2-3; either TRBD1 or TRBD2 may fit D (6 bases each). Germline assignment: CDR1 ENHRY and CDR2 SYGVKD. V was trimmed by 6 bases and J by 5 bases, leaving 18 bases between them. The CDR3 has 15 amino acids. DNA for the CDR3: TGTGCCATCAGGAAAAGGGGGGCCCTCCGAGATACGCAGTATTTT. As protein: CAIRKRGALRDTQYF.

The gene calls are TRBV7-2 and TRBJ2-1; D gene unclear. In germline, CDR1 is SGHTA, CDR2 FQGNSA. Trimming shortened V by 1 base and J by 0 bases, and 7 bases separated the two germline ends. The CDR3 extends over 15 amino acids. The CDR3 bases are TGTGCCAGCAGCTTAGAAAGCGCCTCCTACAATGAGCAGTTCTTC. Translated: CASSLESASYNEQFF.

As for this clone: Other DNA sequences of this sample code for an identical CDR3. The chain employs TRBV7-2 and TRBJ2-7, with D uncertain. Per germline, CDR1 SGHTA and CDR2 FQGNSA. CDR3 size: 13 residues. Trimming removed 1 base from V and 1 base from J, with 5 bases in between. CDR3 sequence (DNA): TGTGCCAGCAGCTTAGGGGTATCCTACGAGCAGTACTTC. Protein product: CASSLGVSYEQYF.

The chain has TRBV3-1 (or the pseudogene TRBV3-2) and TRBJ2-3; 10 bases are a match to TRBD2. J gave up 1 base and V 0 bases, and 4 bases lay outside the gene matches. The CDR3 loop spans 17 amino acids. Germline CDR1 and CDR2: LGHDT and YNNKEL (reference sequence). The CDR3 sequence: CASSQDPGTSGTDTQYF. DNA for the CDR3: TGTGCCAGCAGCCAAGATCCGGGGACTAGCGGCACAGATACGCAGTATTTT.

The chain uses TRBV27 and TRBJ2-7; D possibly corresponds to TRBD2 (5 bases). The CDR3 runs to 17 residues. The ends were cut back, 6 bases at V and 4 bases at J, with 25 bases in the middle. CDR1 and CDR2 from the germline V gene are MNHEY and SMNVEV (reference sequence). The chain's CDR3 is CASRTPMGASPHYEQYF. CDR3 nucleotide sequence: TGTGCCAGCAGAACTCCGATGGGAGCGTCCCCGCATTACGAGCAGTACTTC.

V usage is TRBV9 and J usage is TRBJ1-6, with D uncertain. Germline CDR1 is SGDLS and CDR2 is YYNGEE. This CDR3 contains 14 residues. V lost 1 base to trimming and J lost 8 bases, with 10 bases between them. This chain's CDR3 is CASSVKGGDSPLHF. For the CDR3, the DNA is TGTGCCAGCAGCGTAAAGGGAGGTGATTCACCCCTCCACTTT.

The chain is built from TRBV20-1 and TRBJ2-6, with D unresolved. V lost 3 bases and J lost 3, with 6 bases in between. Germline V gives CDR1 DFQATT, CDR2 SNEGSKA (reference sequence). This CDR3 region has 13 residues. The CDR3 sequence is CSASSSGANVLTF. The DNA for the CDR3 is TGCAGTGCTAGTAGTAGTGGGGCCAACGTCCTGACTTTC.

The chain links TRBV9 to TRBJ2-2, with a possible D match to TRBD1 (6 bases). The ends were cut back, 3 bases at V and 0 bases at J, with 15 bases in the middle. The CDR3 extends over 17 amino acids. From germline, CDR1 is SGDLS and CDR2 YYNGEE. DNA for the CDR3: TGTGCCAGCAGCGAGCCCCAGGGACAAGCGAACACCGGGGAGCTGTTTTTT. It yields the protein CASSEPQGQANTGELFF. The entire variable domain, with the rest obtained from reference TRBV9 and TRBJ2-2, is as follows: DSGVTQTPKHLITATGQRVTLRCSPRSGDLSVYWYQQSLDQGLQFLIQYYNGEERAKGNILERFSAQQFPDLHSELNLSSLELGDSALYFCASSEPQGQANTGELFFGEGSRLTVL.